A single sample is the source of the 18 T cell receptor beta chains below, sequenced in a study of CD4+ T cells in melanoma. TCRdb's copy holds only in-frame clones and misses some; the assay was immunoSEQ multiplex PCR. This table holds fewer than 15,000 clones, approximately 88% found once. Sample: cells from a culture (not recorded whether cultured in vitro). All receptors derive from a human donor with melanoma.

The chain carries TRBV5-4 and TRBJ2-5, with 8 bases fitting TRBD2. The V gene's germline CDR1 is SGHNT and CDR2 YYREEE (reference sequence). The CDR3 loop spans 14 amino acids. V shed 5 bases, J shed 5 bases, and the junction held 8 bases outside the gene matches. CDR3 sequence: CASRVGGGRETQYF. The CDR3 bases are TGTGCCAGCAGAGTAGGCGGGGGGCGCGAGACCCAGTACTTC.

The chain combines TRBV10-3 with TRBJ1-2; a possible D gene is TRBD1 (5 bases). Germline CDR1 ENHRY, CDR2 SYGVKD. V lost 3 bases to trimming and J lost 5 bases, with 10 bases between them. The CDR3 extends over 13 amino acids. CDR3 sequence: CAISETGSYGYTF. DNA for the CDR3: TGTGCCATCAGTGAAACAGGAAGTTATGGCTACACCTTC.

The V call is TRBV4-1, the J call TRBJ2-5, with D possibly matching TRBD2 (7 bases). Trimming removed 2 bases at V and 9 bases at J, with 16 bases between. Germline CDR1 and CDR2: MGHRA and YSYEKL. The CDR3 is made up of 14 amino acids. DNA for the CDR3: TGCGCCAGCAGCCAACTTGGGGGGGCCCTGCCCCAGTACTTC. This translates into CASSQLGGALPQYF.

The J gene is TRBJ2-1, the V gene TRBV5-1; D is uncertain. V was shortened by 4 bases and J by 6 bases, with 8 bases between the two germline ends. Germline lookup yields CDR1 SGHRS and CDR2 YFSETQ. The CDR3 has 12 amino acids. In DNA, the CDR3 is TGCGCCAGCAGCCCCGGCCGCAATGAGCAGTTCTTC. Translated: CASSPGRNEQFF.

V usage is TRBV7-3 and J usage is TRBJ2-2; D remains unclear. V was clipped by 1 base and J by 6 bases, with 6 bases between them. Germline CDR1 and CDR2: SGHTA and FQGTGA. The CDR3 length is 13 residues. CDR3 loop: CASSLMSSGELFF. The DNA of the CDR3 is TGTGCCAGCAGCTTAATGAGCTCCGGGGAGCTGTTTTTT.

The chain uses TRBV7-2 and TRBJ2-5; the match to TRBD2 covers 11 bases. The CDR3 extends over 16 amino acids. The V segment lost 5 bases and the J segment 7 bases; nucleotides outside the gene matches: 12. The V gene's germline CDR1 is SGHTA and CDR2 FQGNSA. CDR3 DNA: TGTGCCAGCAGCCTCGTCTCTAGCGGGGGGTTTGGGACCCAGTACTTC. It codes for CASSLVSSGGFGTQYF.

J is TRBJ1-2 and V is TRBV30; no definite D call. The CDR3 consists of 15 residues. Trimming shortened V by 4 bases and J by 0 bases, and 15 bases separated the two germline ends. Germline-derived CDR1 and CDR2 are GTSNPN and SVGIG (reference sequence). The CDR3 bases are TGTGCCTGGAAGCACCAGGCCCTTCCTAACTATGGCTACACCTTC. Protein sequence: CAWKHQALPNYGYTF.

This clone was observed a few times. The V and J genes are TRBV4-1 and TRBJ2-2; 8 positions match TRBD2. This CDR3 contains 18 residues. Germline V gene lookup returns CDR1 MGHRA and CDR2 YSYEKL. J was trimmed by 7 bases and V by 1 base; bases with no gene match: 14. The CDR3 sequence: CASSQVPLLRGVGGELFF. CDR3 sequence (DNA): TGCGCCAGCAGCCAAGTTCCCCTCCTGCGGGGGGTTGGCGGGGAGCTGTTTTTT.

V and J are TRBV5-1 and TRBJ2-1; 11 bases map to TRBD2. CDR1 and CDR2 (germline): SGHRS, YFSETQ. The length of the CDR3 is 15 residues. Trimming removed 3 bases from V and 3 bases from J; junction bases left unmatched: 2. The CDR3 DNA reads TGCGCCAGCAGCTCGACTAGCGGGAACTACAATGAGCAGTTCTTC. This translates into CASSSTSGNYNEQFF.

The chain uses TRBV4-1 and TRBJ2-3, with TRBD2 identical over 9 bases. The V gene's germline CDR1 is MGHRA and CDR2 YSYEKL. There are 15 residues in the CDR3. With V trimmed by 3 bases and J by 4 bases, 5 bases remained unmatched. The DNA of the CDR3 is TGCGCCAGCAGCCACGCGGGGGGGCAGTCAGATACGCAGTATTTT. Translation: CASSHAGGQSDTQYF.

This clone has a handful of counts. The genes are TRBV5-1 and TRBJ2-7, with D perhaps TRBD1 or TRBD2 (5 bases each). The CDR3 has 15 residues. Germline V gene sequence: CDR1 SGHRS, CDR2 YFSETQ. Trimming cost V 0 bases and J 4 bases, with 14 bases left between them. The CDR3 DNA is TGCGCCAGCAGCTTGGGAACTCGAGGGGATTACGAGCAGTACTTC. Translation gives CASSLGTRGDYEQYF.

The DNA of the CDR3 is TGTGCCAGCAGCTTAAGGGGGGACAGAGCCCGCTCCTACGAGCAGTACTTC. Amino acids: CASSLRGDRARSYEQYF. The gene calls are TRBV7-2 and TRBJ2-7, with D possibly being TRBD1 (7 bases). Germline loops: CDR1 SGHTA, CDR2 FQGNSA. This CDR3 spans 17 amino acids. Deletions cut 2 bases from V and 0 bases from J, with 17 bases between.

The chain is built from TRBV14 and TRBJ1-6, with a weak D call TRBD1 (6 bases). This CDR3 is 15 amino acids long. The germline V gene has CDR1 SGHDN and CDR2 FVKESK. Trimming left V 2 bases short and J 9 bases short, with 14 bases between. The CDR3 region has the DNA TGTGCCAGCAGCCAATCTACAGGGTTGGGTTCACCCCTCCACTTT. Its protein product is CASSQSTGLGSPLHF.

The rearrangement uses TRBV19 and TRBJ1-2; D remains unclear. The germline V gene encodes CDR1 LNHDA and CDR2 SQIVND (reference sequence). The CDR3 totals 15 residues. V was trimmed by 1 base and J by 0 bases, leaving 9 bases between them. Here the CDR3 reads CASSIVGISNYGYTF. CDR3 bases: TGTGCCAGTAGTATAGTAGGGATCTCTAACTATGGCTACACCTTC.

The table lists this clone with a count of one. V is TRBV18 and J is TRBJ2-7; tentatively, D is TRBD2 (5 bases). The V gene lost 3 bases and the J gene lost 7 bases, with 16 bases spanning the gap. Germline CDR1 reads KGHSH; CDR2 reads LQKENI. CDR3 size: 14 residues. CDR3: CASSPTVEGWEQYF. The DNA for the CDR3 is TGTGCCAGCTCACCTACCGTTGAGGGTTGGGAGCAGTACTTC.

The chain employs TRBV6-5 and TRBJ1-3; 7 bases are a match to TRBD1. Trimming cost V 6 bases and J 1 base; bases outside gene matches: 3. Germline CDR1 is MNHEY and CDR2 is SVGAGI. This CDR3 is built from 14 residues. This chain's CDR3 is CASRSRGSGNTIYF. CDR3 bases: TGTGCCAGCAGAAGCAGGGGGTCTGGAAACACCATATATTTT.

This clone was seen only once. The J gene is TRBJ1-6, the V gene TRBV5-4, with D perhaps TRBD1 (6 bases). CDR1 and CDR2 (germline): SGHNT, YYREEE (reference sequence). This CDR3 has 16 residues. V lost 3 bases to trimming and J lost 8 bases, with 18 bases between them. The CDR3 is CASSSRGRGHDSPLHF. The CDR3 DNA follows: TGTGCCAGCAGCTCCAGGGGCAGGGGACATGATTCACCCCTCCACTTT.

The chain is built from TRBV2 and TRBJ2-3, with 9 bases lining up with TRBD2. J gave up 2 bases and V 5 bases, and 5 bases lay outside the gene matches. CDR1 and CDR2 from the germline V gene are SNHLY and FYNNEI. This CDR3 has 15 residues. The CDR3 nucleotides read TGTGCCAGCAGTAGTAGCGGGGGTTTCACAGATACGCAGTATTTT. This codes for CASSSSGGFTDTQYF.